This entry lists 8 T cell receptor beta chains sequenced from one sample in a study of cytomegalovirus exposure and HLA in healthy donors. PCR involved 60 Vbeta and 13 Jbeta primers. Here immunoSEQ multiplex PCR was the method, and the copy in TCRdb shows in-frame clones only, minus some. The sample carries more than 85,000 clones, approximately 83% recorded once. What was sequenced was PBMCs. Receptor source: a man aged 35-49 years in good health and CMV-seronegative.

The chain couples TRBV7-9 to TRBJ1-2, with D tentatively TRBD1 (6 bases). V gave up 5 bases and J gave up 4 bases, with 17 bases separating them. In germline, CDR1 is SEHNR, CDR2 FQNEAQ (reference sequence). The CDR3 is 15 residues long. The CDR3 sequence is CASSPTGSRGYGYTF. The CDR3 DNA reads as TGTGCCAGCAGCCCAACAGGGAGTCGCGGCTATGGCTACACCTTC.

The V gene is TRBV7-2, the J gene TRBJ1-1; D unresolved. The CDR3 totals 15 residues. Trimming left V 4 bases short and J 0 bases short, with 12 bases between. The V gene's germline CDR1 is SGHTA and CDR2 FQGNSA. This CDR3 is CASSSREGMNTEAFF. DNA for the CDR3: TGTGCCAGCAGCTCCCGTGAGGGTATGAACACTGAAGCTTTCTTT.

This clone showed up just once. The chain links TRBV6-1 to TRBJ1-2; 10 bases align to TRBD1. The CDR3 loop spans 14 amino acids. Per germline, CDR1 MNHNS and CDR2 SASEGT. V dropped 6 bases and J dropped 4; count of bases not matched to a gene: 5. The chain's CDR3 is CASSWGQGPYGYTF. Written as DNA, the CDR3 is TGTGCCAGCAGCTGGGGACAGGGGCCCTATGGCTACACCTTC.

The chain combines TRBV5-4 with TRBJ1-4, with 7 nucleotides matching TRBD1. The V gene end was trimmed by 2 bases and the J gene end by 6 bases; junction bases not matched to a gene: 7. Germline assignment: CDR1 SGHNT and CDR2 YYREEE (reference sequence). The CDR3 sequence is 15 residues long. CDR3 in DNA: TGTGCCAGCAGCTTTCATCCTCAGGGGGATGAAAAACTGTTTTTT. Translation gives CASSFHPQGDEKLFF. Supplemented by reference TRBV5-4 and TRBJ1-4, the full variable domain reads ETGVTQSPTHLIKTRGQQVTLRCSSQSGHNTVSWYQQALGQGPQFIFQYYREEENGRGNFPPRFSGLQFPNYSSELNVNALELDDSALYLCASSFHPQGDEKLFFGSGTQLSVL.

The CDR3 spells CASSSSGRWTEAFF. The CDR3 nucleotides are TGTGCCAGCAGTTCCTCAGGGAGGTGGACTGAAGCTTTCTTT. The genes are TRBV28 and TRBJ1-1, with a tentative D call TRBD1 (5 bases). CDR1 is MDHEN, CDR2 SYDVKM, per germline. The V and J ends lost 4 bases and 5 bases respectively, with 14 bases between them. This CDR3 has 14 amino acids.

The chain carries TRBV2 and TRBJ1-6, with 7 bases matching TRBD1. CDR1 and CDR2 (germline): SNHLY, FYNNEI. The J segment lost 7 bases and the V segment lost 8 bases, leaving 11 bases of the junction unmatched. The CDR3 has 15 amino acids. In DNA, the CDR3 is TGTGCCAGCTCCAACCGACAGGGATTAAATTCACCCCTCCACTTT. Its protein product is CASSNRQGLNSPLHF.

This chain connects TRBV6-5 to TRBJ1-2; D might be TRBD1 (6 bases). Germline V gene lookup returns CDR1 MNHEY and CDR2 SVGAGI. The CDR3 spans 14 residues. Trimming pared 2 bases from V and 2 bases from J, leaving 9 bases between. CDR3 in amino acids: CASSYKGVNYGYTF. In nucleotides, the CDR3 is TGTGCCAGCAGTTACAAGGGGGTGAACTATGGCTACACCTTC.

For this clone: This CDR3 is also generated by other DNA sequences in the sample. V and J are TRBV5-1 and TRBJ1-1; weak D call: TRBD1 (6 bases). The germline gives CDR1 SGHRS, CDR2 YFSETQ. The V and J ends lost 4 bases and 1 base respectively, with 8 bases between them. This CDR3 is 13 amino acids long. CDR3 protein: CASSLDRNTEAFF. Written as DNA, the CDR3 is TGCGCCAGCAGCCTGGACAGGAACACTGAAGCTTTCTTT. The whole variable domain, filled in from reference TRBV5-1 and TRBJ1-1, reads KAGVTQTPRYLIKTRGQQVTLSCSPISGHRSVSWYQQTPGQGLQFLFEYFSETQRNKGNFPGRFSGRQFSNSRSEMNVSTLELGDSALYLCASSLDRNTEAFFGQGTRLTVV.